Shown below are 16 T cell receptor beta chains from a single sample sequenced in a study of T cells after yellow fever vaccination. One entry per CDR3 protein, called by TCRdb with MiXCR from the 5' RACE reads. There are approximately 510,000 distinct CDR3 sequences in the sample; just over 20% occur only once, and roughly 16% lies in the top ten. The source was PBMCs, collected less than 25 days after the first yellow fever vaccination. These receptors all stem from a man aged 18-30 years who received the YFV17D yellow fever vaccine.

V usage is TRBV6-5 and J usage is TRBJ2-1, with 9 bases aligning to TRBD2. Germline CDR1 and CDR2: MNHEY and SVGAGI. The V gene end was trimmed by 0 bases and the J gene end by 5 bases; junction bases not matched to a gene: 5. CDR3 length equals 16 residues. As DNA, the CDR3 is TGTGCCAGCAGTTACTCTGGCGGGGGGGCCCACAATGAGCAGTTCTTC. This gives the protein CASSYSGGGAHNEQFF.

This clonotype was detected a few times. The V and J genes are TRBV24-1 and TRBJ1-1; D is perhaps TRBD1 (5 bases). The germline V gene encodes CDR1 KGHDR and CDR2 SFDVKD. This CDR3 is built from 15 residues. Trimming removed 2 bases from V and 0 bases from J, with 9 bases in between. CDR3 protein: CATSDSQGVNTEAFF. CDR3 DNA: TGTGCCACCAGTGATTCGCAGGGAGTGAACACTGAAGCTTTCTTT.

This clonotype was observed a few times. This chain links TRBV20-1 with TRBJ2-4; 7 nucleotides align to TRBD2. Per germline, CDR1 DFQATT and CDR2 SNEGSKA (reference sequence). The CDR3 contains 12 residues. J gave up 8 bases and V 1 base, and 2 bases lay outside the gene matches. Here the CDR3 DNA reads TGCAGTGCTAGAGGGGGGAGGGACATTCAGTACTTC. It is translated as CSARGGRDIQYF.

In its sample, this clonotype was seen once. The chain uses TRBV11-2 and TRBJ1-5, with a possible D match to TRBD1 (5 bases). Germline-derived CDR1 and CDR2 are SGHAT and FQNNGV. Trimming pared 10 bases from V and 0 bases from J, leaving 10 bases between. The CDR3 spans 13 residues. For the CDR3, the DNA is TGTGCCACAGGGAGGGATAGCAATCAGCCCCAGCATTTT. It yields the protein CATGRDSNQPQHF.

The chain combines TRBV15 with TRBJ1-1; TRBD1 might be the D (5 bases). The CDR3 runs to 14 residues. Looked up from germline, CDR1 is LNHNV and CDR2 is YYDKDF (reference sequence). The V end lost 0 bases, the J end lost 3 bases, and 8 bases lay between the germline ends. CDR3 residues: CATSRDGGDTEAFF. CDR3 nucleotides: TGTGCCACCAGCAGAGATGGGGGAGACACTGAAGCTTTCTTT.

This clonotype was seen only a few times. J is TRBJ2-7 and V is TRBV15, with 9 bases aligning to TRBD1. V lost 8 bases and J lost 5; bases outside the gene matches: 13. The CDR3 length is 15 residues. The germline V gene has CDR1 LNHNV and CDR2 YYDKDF (reference sequence). The CDR3 coding sequence is TGTGCCACCTCATACAGGAGGACAGGGGTCGACGAGCAGTACTTC. Its translation: CATSYRRTGVDEQYF.

The chain combines TRBV5-1 with TRBJ1-4; D is perhaps TRBD1 (5 bases). In germline, CDR1 is SGHRS, CDR2 YFSETQ. Trimming took 0 bases from V and 5 from J, leaving 11 bases between them. The CDR3 length is 15 residues. CDR3 in amino acids: CASSLGEAGNEKLFF. The CDR3, as DNA: TGCGCCAGCAGCTTGGGTGAGGCAGGGAATGAAAAACTGTTTTTT.

There are a few counts of this clonotype. V usage is TRBV7-2 and J usage is TRBJ2-7; TRBD1 aligns across 7 bases. Per germline, CDR1 SGHTA and CDR2 FQGNSA. J gave up 0 bases and V 2 bases, and 4 bases lay outside the gene matches. The CDR3 length is 15 residues. The CDR3 protein is CASSLSWDSSYEQYF. The DNA of the CDR3 is TGTGCCAGCAGCTTATCCTGGGACAGCTCCTACGAGCAGTACTTC.

This clonotype was seen a few times. The chain has TRBV27 and TRBJ1-5; 9 bases align to TRBD1. Germline loops: CDR1 MNHEY, CDR2 SMNVEV (reference sequence). This CDR3 region has 16 residues. V trimming: 5 bases; J trimming: 5 bases; junction bases outside the gene matches: 10. The CDR3 spells CASSPYGTGWDQPQHF. CDR3 nucleotide sequence: TGTGCCAGCAGTCCCTACGGGACAGGGTGGGATCAGCCCCAGCATTTT.

This clonotype was observed a few times. The gene calls are TRBV4-1 and TRBJ2-7; D remains ambiguous. The V end was cut by 1 base, the J end by 4 bases, with 17 bases between. From germline, CDR1 is MGHRA and CDR2 YSYEKL. The CDR3 is 16 amino acids. CDR3 sequence (DNA): TGCGCCAGCAGCCAAGGCATACGCCACTATTCGTACGAGCAGTACTTC. The encoded protein is CASSQGIRHYSYEQYF.

The rearrangement uses TRBV5-6 and TRBJ2-7; 7 nucleotides match TRBD2. Germline CDR1 SGHDT, CDR2 YYEEEE. Unmatched junction bases numbered 10, after V lost 7 bases and J lost 3 bases. The CDR3 totals 14 residues. Here the CDR3 DNA reads TGTGCCAGCTCTGGAGCAGGGAGGGACTACGAGCAGTACGTC. Protein product: CASSGAGRDYEQYV.

The rearrangement uses TRBV29-1 and TRBJ2-7; 7 bases are a match to TRBD1. Germline V CDR1 and CDR2: SQVTM, ANQGSEA. The trim removed 6 bases at V and 6 bases at J, leaving 5 bases unmatched. CDR3 length: 11 amino acids. The CDR3 DNA reads TGCAGCGTCCGAGACAGGGCCGAGCAGTACTTC. Protein product: CSVRDRAEQYF.

V gene TRBV5-1 combines with J gene TRBJ1-1; a weak D match, TRBD1 (5 bases). This CDR3 is 15 amino acids long. Germline V gene data show CDR1 as SGHRS and CDR2 as YFSETQ. Trimming took 3 bases from V and 4 from J, leaving 16 bases between them. The CDR3 nucleotides read TGCGCCAGCAGCTCAGGGACTAGCGAGGGCACTGAAGCTTTCTTT. It codes for CASSSGTSEGTEAFF.

The rearrangement uses TRBV7-9 and TRBJ1-1; D not certain. Trimming pared 11 bases from V and 7 bases from J, leaving 20 bases between. Germline V gives CDR1 SEHNR, CDR2 FQNEAQ (reference sequence). This CDR3 comprises 13 residues. CDR3 protein: CAGKLDREYEAFF. In nucleotides, the CDR3 is TGTGCCGGAAAGTTGGACCGCGAGTATGAAGCTTTCTTT.

Only a few counts were recorded for this clonotype. The chain links TRBV12-3 or TRBV12-4 to TRBJ2-1; tentative D call: TRBD1 (5 bases). The length of the CDR3 is 13 residues. The germline V and J ends were trimmed by 4 bases and 9 bases, with 13 bases remaining between them. CDR3 region: CASSYRGLGEQFF. CDR3 sequence (DNA): TGTGCCAGCAGTTATAGGGGTCTGGGTGAGCAGTTCTTC.

The chain combines TRBV5-1 with TRBJ1-2; a possible D gene is TRBD1 (5 bases). CDR1 is SGHRS and CDR2 is YFSETQ in the germline V gene. Trimming pared 4 bases from V and 2 bases from J, leaving 9 bases between. The CDR3 loop spans 13 amino acids. The CDR3 DNA reads as TGCGCCAGCAGCCCGACAGTAAACTATGGCTACACCTTC. This codes for CASSPTVNYGYTF.